This T cell receptor (beta chain) was retrieved from a study of blood T cell repertoires in COVID-19. Study-wide background: The cDNA or gDNA used as material had been derived from T cells, B-cell-depleted T cells, or PBMCs.

Cohorts were assigned according to the clinical history that participants reported. V was pared by 3 bases and J by 4 bases, with 12 bases between. The CDR3 contains 15 residues. From germline, CDR1 is LGHNT and CDR2 FRNRAP. Original processing methods: Amplification from reference gene primers served as the basis for estimated nucleated cell counts. TCRdb's copy holds only in-frame clones and misses some; the assay was immunoSEQ multiplex PCR. V, J and clone size were drawn from that table, and D and trimming were deduced from the DNA. The repertoire holds some 270,000 clones, around 82% seen once, with about 3.4% in the top ten.

This TCR was recovered from a man aged 45-60 years who had recovered from COVID-19. The chain carries TRBV12-5 and TRBJ2-2; D is possibly TRBD2 (5 bases). The source material was PBMCs or T cells enriched from blood (not recorded which). The CDR3 region has the DNA TGTGCTAGTGGTTTCCGGGGTAGTCCCACCGGGGAGCTGTTTTTT. Protein sequence: CASGFRGSPTGELFF. The full variable domain, its missing parts supplied by reference TRBV12-5 and TRBJ2-2, is DARVTQTPRHKVTEMGQEVTMRCQPILGHNTVFWYRQTMMQGLELLAYFRNRAPLDDSGMPKDRFSAEMPDATLATLKIQPSEPRDSAVYFCASGFRGSPTGELFFGEGSRLTVL.